The clone carrying this T cell receptor (beta chain) was detected once. The entry originates in a study of blood T cell repertoires in COVID-19. Whole-study context: T cells, B-cell-depleted T cells, or PBMCs provided the cDNA or gDNA that served as material.

This CDR3 has 15 amino acids. CDR1 is LGHDT, CDR2 YNNKEL, per germline (reference sequence). The J segment lost 4 bases and the V segment lost 0 bases, leaving 5 bases of the junction unmatched. Sequencing used immunoSEQ multiplex PCR; TCRdb keeps in-frame clones, though not all of them. The sample consists of about 40,000 clones, approximately 88% of them appearing once. The sequenced sample was peripheral blood. The sequence was obtained from a man aged 50 to 59 with active COVID-19. The V call is TRBV3-1 (or the pseudogene TRBV3-2), the J call TRBJ1-2; 7 nucleotides line up with TRBD1. The CDR3 is CASSQEIQGVYGYTF. The CDR3 nucleotides read TGTGCCAGCAGCCAAGAAATCCAGGGGGTCTATGGCTACACCTTC.